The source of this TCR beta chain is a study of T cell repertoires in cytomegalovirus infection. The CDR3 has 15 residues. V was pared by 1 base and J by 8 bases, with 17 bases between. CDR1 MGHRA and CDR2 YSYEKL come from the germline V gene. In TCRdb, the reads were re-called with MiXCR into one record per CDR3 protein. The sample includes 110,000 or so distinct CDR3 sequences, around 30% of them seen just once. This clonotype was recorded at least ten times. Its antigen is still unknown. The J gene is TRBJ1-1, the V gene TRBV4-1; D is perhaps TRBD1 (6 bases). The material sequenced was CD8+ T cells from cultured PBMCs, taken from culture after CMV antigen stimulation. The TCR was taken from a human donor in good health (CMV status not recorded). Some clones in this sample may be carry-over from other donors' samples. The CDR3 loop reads CASSQGPGDRREAFF. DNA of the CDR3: TGCGCCAGCAGCCAAGGTCCAGGGGACCGCAGGGAAGCTTTCTTT.